Listed below are T cell receptor beta chains from one sample, sequenced in a study of control samples from healthy donors and cancer patients. Generated by immunoSEQ multiplex PCR, the TCRdb table keeps only in-frame clones and is missing some. The sample includes 350,000 to 450,000 clones, about 93% of them seen just once. Sequencing used PBMCs. The source of these receptors is a man between 35 and 55 years old with head and neck cancer. Both conserved end residues are part of each CDR3. Each record gives: D gene, J gene, V gene, clone size, CDR3 protein, CDR3 DNA. The D gene is left open where the match is weak. Not all rows give a size; the values are once, few, many and, for expanded clones, a class.

D: TRBD1; J: TRBJ1-5; V: TRBV27; size: NA; CDR3: CASSLSWDRNQPQHF; DNA: TGTGCCAGCAGTTTATCGTGGGACAGAAATCAGCCCCAGCATTTT
D: TRBD1; J: TRBJ1-2; V: TRBV10-3; size: NA; CDR3: CAISIAGTADNYGYTF; DNA: TGTGCCATCAGTATAGCCGGGACAGCGGACAACTATGGCTACACCTTC
D: TRBD1; J: TRBJ2-7; V: TRBV3-1/TRBV3-2; size: NA; CDR3: CASSSGTGIYEQYF; DNA: TGTGCCAGCAGCTCCGGGACAGGGATCTACGAGCAGTACTTC
D: TRBD2; J: TRBJ2-7; V: TRBV28; size: few; CDR3: CASTYRTSYEQYF; DNA: TGTGCCAGCACATACCGGACTAGTTACGAGCAGTACTTC
D: TRBD1; J: TRBJ2-3; V: TRBV29-1; size: NA; CDR3: CSASGTGSDTQYF; DNA: TGCAGCGCTTCCGGGACAGGGTCAGATACGCAGTATTTT
D: NA; J: TRBJ1-6; V: TRBV25-1; size: NA; CDR3: CASSEGYSYNSPLHF; DNA: TGTGCCAGCAGTGAGGGGTACTCCTATAATTCACCCCTCCACTTT
D: TRBD1; J: TRBJ2-7; V: TRBV4-1; size: NA; CDR3: CASSQPDRASHEQYF; DNA: TGCGCCAGCAGCCAGCCGGACAGGGCATCCCACGAGCAGTACTTC
D: TRBD1; J: TRBJ2-6; V: TRBV28; size: NA; CDR3: CASSPPTGFGANVLTF; DNA: TGTGCCAGCAGTCCCCCGACAGGGTTCGGGGCCAACGTCCTGACTTTC
D: NA; J: TRBJ1-5; V: TRBV30; size: NA; CDR3: CAWGHSGFGQPQHF; DNA: TGTGCCTGGGGCCATTCAGGGTTCGGTCAGCCCCAGCATTTT
D: NA; J: TRBJ1-5; V: TRBV9; size: NA; CDR3: CASSVGGSNQPQHF; DNA: TGTGCCAGCAGCGTAGGGGGGAGCAATCAGCCCCAGCATTTT
D: NA; J: TRBJ2-1; V: TRBV4-3; size: once; CDR3: CASSQETGGEGEQFF; DNA: TGCGCCAGCAGCCAAGAAACCGGCGGGGAAGGTGAGCAGTTCTTC
D: NA; J: TRBJ2-7; V: TRBV9; size: once; CDR3: CASSVGRGSYEQYF; DNA: TGTGCCAGCAGCGTGGGTAGGGGTTCCTACGAGCAGTACTTC
D: TRBD2; J: TRBJ2-3; V: TRBV3-1/TRBV3-2; size: NA; CDR3: CASSPRGVADTQYF; DNA: TGTGCCAGCAGCCCCCGGGGGGTGGCAGATACGCAGTATTTT
D: NA; J: TRBJ2-3; V: TRBV5-1; size: NA; CDR3: CASSRWTVPDTQYF; DNA: TGCGCCAGCAGCAGGTGGACAGTTCCAGATACGCAGTATTTT
D: NA; J: TRBJ1-3; V: TRBV10-2; size: few; CDR3: CASSRTAESSGNTIYF; DNA: TGCGCCAGCAGCCGGACAGCCGAAAGCTCTGGAAACACCATATATTTT
D: TRBD1; J: TRBJ1-4; V: TRBV27; size: NA; CDR3: CASSLSIGGLPEKLFF; DNA: TGTGCCAGCAGTTTATCGATAGGGGGCCTGCCTGAAAAACTGTTTTTT
D: TRBD1; J: TRBJ2-1; V: TRBV7-7; size: NA; CDR3: CASSPRAGTGTNEQFF; DNA: TGTGCTAGCAGCCCACGGGCCGGGACAGGGACCAATGAGCAGTTCTTC
D: NA; J: TRBJ1-1; V: TRBV5-1; size: NA; CDR3: CASSFSGPRNTEAFF; DNA: TGCGCCAGCAGCTTCTCGGGCCCAAGGAACACTGAAGCTTTCTTT
D: NA; J: TRBJ1-2; V: TRBV5-4; size: once; CDR3: CASSSNSGYGYTF; DNA: TGTGCCAGCAGCTCCAATAGTGGCTATGGCTACACCTTC
D: TRBD2; J: TRBJ2-1; V: TRBV5-3; size: NA; CDR3: CARSSGTSGRGIYNEQFF; DNA: TGTGCCAGAAGCTCCGGGACTAGCGGGAGGGGGATCTACAATGAGCAGTTCTTC
D: NA; J: TRBJ1-5; V: TRBV2; size: NA; CDR3: CASSGPIDYSNQPQHF; DNA: TGTGCCAGCAGTGGACCGATCGATTATAGCAATCAGCCCCAGCATTTT
D: NA; J: TRBJ1-2; V: TRBV6-5; size: NA; CDR3: CASGRGGGNGYTF; DNA: TGTGCCAGCGGCCGGGGGGGCGGTAATGGCTACACCTTC
D: NA; J: TRBJ1-5; V: TRBV19; size: once; CDR3: CASSIGAGYQPQHF; DNA: TGTGCCAGTAGTATCGGCGCAGGGTATCAGCCCCAGCATTTT
D: TRBD1; J: TRBJ2-7; V: TRBV6-5; size: NA; CDR3: CASSIQGGYGYEQYF; DNA: TGTGCCAGCAGTATACAGGGGGGTTATGGGTACGAGCAGTACTTC
D: TRBD1; J: TRBJ1-5; V: TRBV4-2; size: NA; CDR3: CASSQEGQGDQPQHF; DNA: TGTGCCAGCAGCCAAGAGGGACAGGGGGATCAGCCCCAGCATTTT
D: NA; J: TRBJ1-5; V: TRBV9; size: once; CDR3: CASSSDWSNQPQHF; DNA: TGTGCCAGCAGCTCGGACTGGAGCAATCAGCCCCAGCATTTT
D: TRBD1; J: TRBJ2-7; V: TRBV28; size: few; CDR3: CASRGQGTYEQYF; DNA: TGTGCCAGCAGGGGACAGGGGACCTACGAGCAGTACTTC
D: NA; J: TRBJ1-6; V: TRBV2; size: NA; CDR3: CASSEASIFVSPLHF; DNA: TGTGCCAGCAGTGAAGCCAGTATCTTTGTTTCACCCCTCCACTTT
D: TRBD1; J: TRBJ1-1; V: TRBV28; size: NA; CDR3: CASSLSTTGKTEAFF; DNA: TGTGCCAGCAGTTTATCCACGACAGGGAAGACTGAAGCTTTCTTT
D: NA; J: TRBJ1-6; V: TRBV3-1/TRBV3-2; size: NA; CDR3: CASSPREHAYNSPLHF; DNA: TGTGCCAGCAGCCCCCGGGAGCACGCCTATAATTCACCCCTCCACTTT
D: NA; J: TRBJ2-7; V: TRBV27; size: NA; CDR3: CASSLSPQGSFSYEQYF; DNA: TGTGCCAGCAGTTTATCCCCACAGGGTAGCTTTAGTTACGAGCAGTACTTC
D: NA; J: TRBJ2-1; V: TRBV27; size: NA; CDR3: CASSLEHTGPNEQFF; DNA: TGTGCCAGCAGTTTAGAACACACGGGCCCCAATGAGCAGTTCTTC
D: NA; J: TRBJ2-2; V: TRBV30; size: NA; CDR3: CAWSVHRDAYTGELFF; DNA: TGTGCCTGGAGTGTACACCGGGACGCCTACACCGGGGAGCTGTTTTTT
D: NA; J: TRBJ1-3; V: TRBV19; size: NA; CDR3: CASRLSSGNTIYF; DNA: TGTGCCAGTCGACTTTCCTCTGGAAACACCATATATTTT
D: NA; J: TRBJ1-1; V: TRBV28; size: NA; CDR3: CASSTGRFTEAFF; DNA: TGTGCCAGCAGTACAGGGCGCTTCACTGAAGCTTTCTTT
D: TRBD1; J: TRBJ1-2; V: TRBV28; size: NA; CDR3: CASSPTTGGRNGYTF; DNA: TGTGCCAGCAGTCCCACCACAGGGGGACGGAATGGCTACACCTTC
D: NA; J: TRBJ2-7; V: TRBV6-5; size: NA; CDR3: CASSYEGGFAYEQYF; DNA: TGTGCCAGCAGTTACGAGGGGGGGTTTGCCTACGAGCAGTACTTC
D: NA; J: TRBJ2-6; V: TRBV25-1; size: NA; CDR3: CASSLGANVLTF; DNA: TGTGCCAGCTCCCTTGGGGCCAACGTCCTGACTTTC
D: TRBD1; J: TRBJ1-6; V: TRBV30; size: NA; CDR3: CAWSSAGTGGFGYNSPLHF; DNA: TGTGCCTGGAGTTCCGCCGGGACAGGGGGCTTTGGATATAATTCACCCCTCCACTTT
D: NA; J: TRBJ2-7; V: TRBV11-3; size: NA; CDR3: CASSFSSGYEQYF; DNA: TGTGCCAGCAGCTTTTCTTCGGGCTACGAGCAGTACTTC
D: NA; J: TRBJ1-4; V: TRBV24-1; size: NA; CDR3: CATSDLEGAPHAANEKLFF; DNA: TGTGCCACCAGTGATTTAGAAGGGGCCCCGCACGCAGCTAATGAAAAACTGTTTTTT